The T cell receptor (beta chain) under discussion was sequenced for a study of T cell clonotyping in hematopoietic cell transplantation. Study as a whole: Recipients' pretransplant samples followed cytoreduction.

Points on this clone: Its antigen remains unidentified.

The method was immunoSEQ multiplex PCR; TCRdb's version includes in-frame clones alone and lacks a portion of them. The top ten hold 3.6% of the sample, which has about 7,100 clones, roughly 88% seen once. This CDR3 has 13 amino acids. The germline V gene encodes CDR1 SQVTM and CDR2 ANQGSEA. The V end lost 7 bases, the J end lost 8 bases, and 17 bases lay between the germline ends. Study findings and constraints: Without cell sorting, CD4 versus CD8 contributions remain unresolved. After transplant, recipient diversity fell while pathologically expanded clonotypes grew through day 180. Broader posttransplant TCR repertoire diversity was predicted by graft donor and pretransplant recipient Inverse Simpson Index values.

The sample's time point: recipient sample about 28 days before transplant, after cytoreduction. This receptor was obtained from a man younger than 45 with acute myeloid leukemia. Some clones in this sample may be carry-over from other donors' samples. The sequenced sample was peripheral blood mononuclear cells, obtained before stem cell transplant. This chain connects TRBV29-1 to TRBJ2-2, with D maybe TRBD1 (6 bases). In nucleotides, the CDR3 is TGCAGCGCCTCAGGGGCCCCAGGTGGGGAGCTGTTTTTT. It encodes CSASGAPGGELFF.